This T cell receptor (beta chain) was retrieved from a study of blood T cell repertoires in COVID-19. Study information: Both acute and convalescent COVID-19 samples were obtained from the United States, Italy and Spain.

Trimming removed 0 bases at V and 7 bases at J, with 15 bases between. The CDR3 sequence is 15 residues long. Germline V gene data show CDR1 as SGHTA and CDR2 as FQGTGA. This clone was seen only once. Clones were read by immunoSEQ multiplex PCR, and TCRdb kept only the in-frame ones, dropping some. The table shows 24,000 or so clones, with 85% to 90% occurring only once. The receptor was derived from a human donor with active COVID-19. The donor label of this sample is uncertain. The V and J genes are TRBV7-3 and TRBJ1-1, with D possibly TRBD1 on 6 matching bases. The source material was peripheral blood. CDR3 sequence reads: CASSLTSGTSIEAFF. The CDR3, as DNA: TGTGCCAGCAGCTTAACGTCCGGGACAAGTATTGAAGCTTTCTTT.